A single sample gave rise to the 23 T cell receptor beta chains below, sequenced in a study of cytomegalovirus exposure and HLA in healthy donors. Assay: immunoSEQ multiplex PCR; the TCRdb copy retains only in-frame clones and omits some. The table has fewer than 85,000 clones, less than 95% seen once. Sequenced material: PBMCs. These receptors originate from a woman aged 18-35 years in good health and CMV-seronegative.

The chain combines TRBV5-1 with TRBJ1-6; D is uncertain. The germline V and J ends were trimmed by 0 bases and 14 bases, with 9 bases remaining between them. The germline V gene encodes CDR1 SGHRS and CDR2 YFSETQ. The CDR3 extends over 12 amino acids. The CDR3: CASSLDRVALHF. In DNA, the CDR3 is TGCGCCAGCAGCTTGGATCGGGTGGCCCTCCACTTT.

The V and J genes are TRBV6-1 and TRBJ2-1; 12 nucleotides match TRBD2. The CDR3 spans 14 residues. V dropped 8 bases and J dropped 7; count of bases not matched to a gene: 6. Germline values: CDR1 MNHNS, CDR2 SASEGT. CDR3 nucleotides: TGTGCCAGCCGAGGACTAGCGGGGAGGAATGAGCAGTTCTTC. Residues: CASRGLAGRNEQFF.

V and J are TRBV5-1 and TRBJ1-2; D gene unclear. This CDR3 region has 13 residues. Trimming took off 7 bases at V and 4 bases at J, with 14 bases between the two ends. Germline-derived CDR1 and CDR2 are SGHRS and YFSETQ. The CDR3 spells CASARGTSYGYTF. CDR3 DNA sequence: TGCGCCAGCGCCCGGGGAACCTCCTATGGCTACACCTTC.

V is TRBV19 and J is TRBJ1-1; tentatively, D is TRBD1 (6 bases). CDR1 is LNHDA, CDR2 SQIVND, per germline (reference sequence). CDR3 size: 13 residues. V was cut by 5 bases and J by 8 bases, with 15 bases left in between. CDR3 loop: CASSWGRGAEAFF. CDR3 nucleotides: TGTGCCAGTAGTTGGGGGCGCGGTGCCGAAGCTTTCTTT.

This chain connects TRBV28 to TRBJ2-4; possibly TRBD1 for D (6 bases). CDR3 length: 15 amino acids. Germline V gene lookup returns CDR1 MDHEN and CDR2 SYDVKM. V shed 6 bases and J shed 1 base, with 13 bases lying between them. Here the CDR3 reads CASRKNRDAKNIQYF. The CDR3 nucleotides read TGTGCCAGCAGGAAGAACAGGGATGCCAAAAACATTCAGTACTTC.

The rearrangement uses TRBV28 and TRBJ1-6; 8 nucleotides align to TRBD1. This CDR3 contains 15 residues. Germline values: CDR1 MDHEN, CDR2 SYDVKM. Trimming removed 7 bases from V and 7 bases from J; junction bases left unmatched: 9. CDR3 nucleotide sequence: TGTGCCAGCACCTTGGACGGACAGGGAAATTCACCCCTCCACTTT. Residues: CASTLDGQGNSPLHF.

The CDR3 region is CASSLMASGGTDTQYF. The CDR3 DNA is TGTGCCAGCAGCTTGATGGCTAGCGGGGGCACAGATACGCAGTATTTT. This chain joins TRBV5-4 and TRBJ2-3, with 9 bases identical to TRBD2. This CDR3 region has 16 residues. Looked up from germline, CDR1 is SGHNT and CDR2 is YYREEE (reference sequence). Trimming cost V 1 base and J 1 base; bases outside gene matches: 4.

The gene calls are TRBV19 and TRBJ1-4, with 9 bases that match TRBD1. The CDR3 spans 15 residues. Germline V gene data show CDR1 as LNHDA and CDR2 as SQIVND (reference sequence). The V segment lost 3 bases and the J segment 5 bases; nucleotides outside the gene matches: 4. In DNA, the CDR3 is TGTGCCAGTAGTATTTCCGGGACAGGGAATGAAAAACTGTTTTTT. Encoded protein: CASSISGTGNEKLFF.

V and J are TRBV6-5 and TRBJ2-7; 9 nucleotides align to TRBD1. With 6 bases clipped from V and 2 bases from J, the junction kept 5 bases outside the gene matches. Per the germline V gene, CDR1 is MNHEY and CDR2 is SVGAGI. The CDR3 length is 14 residues. The CDR3 here is CASRQTGGTYEQYF. CDR3 sequence (DNA): TGTGCCAGCAGACAGACAGGGGGAACCTACGAGCAGTACTTC.

The rearrangement links TRBV5-4 to TRBJ1-6, with no clear D. The CDR3 consists of 15 residues. Germline V gene lookup returns CDR1 SGHNT and CDR2 YYREEE (reference sequence). V was pared by 9 bases and J by 5 bases, with 18 bases between. The CDR3 loop is CATRSSETNNSPLHF. CDR3 bases: TGTGCCACCCGTTCGAGTGAAACCAATAATTCACCCCTCCACTTT.

This clone came up once. The chain couples TRBV5-4 to TRBJ1-2, with TRBD1 as a possible D gene (5 bases). Per the germline V gene, CDR1 is SGHNT and CDR2 is YYREEE (reference sequence). The CDR3 runs 13 residues. Deletions cut 2 bases from V and 4 bases from J, with 9 bases between. CDR3 in DNA: TGTGCCAGCAGCTTACAGGAGACCTATGGCTACACCTTC. It encodes CASSLQETYGYTF. Together with reference TRBV5-4 and TRBJ1-2, the CDR3 gives the full variable domain: ETGVTQSPTHLIKTRGQQVTLRCSSQSGHNTVSWYQQALGQGPQFIFQYYREEENGRGNFPPRFSGLQFPNYSSELNVNALELDDSALYLCASSLQETYGYTFGSGTRLTVV.

The J gene is TRBJ2-3, the V gene TRBV6-5; D not certain. The germline CDR1 and CDR2 sequences are MNHEY and SVGAGI. The CDR3 contains 16 residues. V gave up 0 bases and J gave up 2 bases, with 12 bases separating them. CDR3 region: CASSYSKRVSTDTQYF. DNA for the CDR3: TGTGCCAGCAGTTACTCGAAACGGGTCTCCACAGATACGCAGTATTTT.

The genes are TRBV7-9 and TRBJ2-7, with 12 bases fitting TRBD2. Per the germline V gene, CDR1 is SEHNR and CDR2 is FQNEAQ (reference sequence). This CDR3 comprises 13 residues. J gave up 7 bases and V 3 bases, and 1 base lay outside the gene matches. CDR3: CASSLTSGGEQYF. The CDR3 coding sequence is TGTGCCAGCAGCTTGACTAGCGGGGGAGAGCAGTACTTC.

The chain is built from TRBV6-5 and TRBJ2-2; D is ambiguous. Deletions cut 0 bases from V and 2 bases from J, with 4 bases between. The CDR3 extends over 14 amino acids. CDR1 and CDR2 (germline): MNHEY, SVGAGI. The CDR3: CASSYSRNTGELFF. The CDR3 DNA is TGTGCCAGCAGTTACTCGAGAAACACCGGGGAGCTGTTTTTT.

There are a few counts of this clone. The chain recombines TRBV4-1 with TRBJ1-1; D unclear. The germline V gene encodes CDR1 MGHRA and CDR2 YSYEKL. The V end was cut by 1 base, the J end by 0 bases, with 9 bases between. The CDR3 sequence is 15 residues long. The CDR3 region is CASSQGHPMNTEAFF. DNA for the CDR3: TGCGCCAGCAGCCAAGGACACCCCATGAACACTGAAGCTTTCTTT.

The chain carries TRBV2 and TRBJ2-7; TRBD2 matches at 11 bases. Germline V gene lookup returns CDR1 SNHLY and CDR2 FYNNEI. J gave up 8 bases and V 0 bases, and 9 bases lay outside the gene matches. The CDR3 is 16 amino acids. The CDR3 reads CASSEALAGGTTKQYF. CDR3 bases: TGTGCCAGCAGTGAAGCTCTAGCGGGGGGAACTACGAAGCAGTACTTC.

V is TRBV7-2 and J is TRBJ1-1; maybe TRBD1 (6 bases). The V end was cut by 7 bases, the J end by 0 bases, with 15 bases between. Germline V gene lookup returns CDR1 SGHTA and CDR2 FQGNSA. The CDR3 sequence is 15 residues long. The DNA for the CDR3 is TGTGCCAGCACCCGTTGGGGGACACTGAACACTGAAGCTTTCTTT. It is translated as CASTRWGTLNTEAFF.

The chain combines TRBV6-4 with TRBJ2-1, with a weak D call TRBD2 (5 bases). The CDR3 is 15 amino acids. Germline values: CDR1 MRHNA, CDR2 SNTAGT. V lost 3 bases, J lost 0 bases, and 9 bases lay in between. The CDR3 protein is CASSDSAGSYNEQFF. In DNA, the CDR3 is TGTGCCAGCAGTGATTCGGCGGGCTCCTACAATGAGCAGTTCTTC.

V gene TRBV28 combines with J gene TRBJ1-3; 7 bases agree with TRBD1. Germline CDR1 is MDHEN and CDR2 is SYDVKM. The CDR3 is 17 amino acids. With V trimmed by 6 bases and J by 4 bases, 15 bases remained unmatched. The CDR3 region has the DNA TGTGCCAGCAGACCACAGGGGAGGCTCCTAGCGGGAAACACCATATATTTT. Its translation: CASRPQGRLLAGNTIYF.

This chain joins TRBV19 and TRBJ2-7, with D tentatively TRBD1 (6 bases). The CDR3 runs to 13 residues. Per germline, CDR1 LNHDA and CDR2 SQIVND (reference sequence). V lost 6 bases to trimming and J lost 3 bases, with 12 bases between them. In DNA, the CDR3 is TGTGCCAGTAGCGACAGGCCGAACTACGAGCAGTACTTC. Residues: CASSDRPNYEQYF. The full variable domain, with the rest looked up from reference TRBV19 and TRBJ2-7, is DGGITQSPKYLFRKEGQNVTLSCEQNLNHDAMYWYRQDPGQGLRLIYYSQIVNDFQKGDIAEGYSVSREKKESFPLTVTSAQKNPTAFYLCASSDRPNYEQYFGPGTRLTVT.

The chain links TRBV5-5 to TRBJ1-5, with 10 bases matching TRBD1. Germline CDR1 is SGHKS and CDR2 is YYEKEE (reference sequence). The CDR3 has 14 amino acids. Germline trimming cut 5 bases from V and 5 bases from J; bases unmatched to any gene: 4. CDR3 nucleotide sequence: TGTGCCAGCAGGGACAGGGGGAGGCATCAGCCCCAGCATTTT. The encoded protein is CASRDRGRHQPQHF.

The chain has TRBV5-1 and TRBJ2-2; D is unclear. The germline gives CDR1 SGHRS, CDR2 YFSETQ. V lost 1 base and J lost 1, with 8 bases in between. CDR3 length: 15 residues. This chain's CDR3 is CASSLRSGNTGELFF. CDR3 nucleotides: TGCGCCAGCAGCTTGCGTTCCGGGAACACCGGGGAGCTGTTTTTT.

This clone was counted once. V usage is TRBV6-5 and J usage is TRBJ1-5, with 7 bases lining up with TRBD1. With V trimmed by 4 bases and J by 3 bases, 3 bases remained unmatched. Germline CDR1 and CDR2: MNHEY and SVGAGI. The CDR3 extends over 14 amino acids. Here the CDR3 reads CASSWGQTNQPQHF. The CDR3, as DNA: TGTGCCAGCAGTTGGGGACAGACCAATCAGCCCCAGCATTTT.